Each of the 21 T cell receptor beta chains below was sequenced from the same sample in a study of CD8 T cells in ankylosing spondylitis. TCRdb analysed the 5' RACE reads with MiXCR anew, one entry per CDR3 protein. The sample lists 300,000 to 350,000 distinct CDR3 sequences; more than 20% were seen once. The sample consisted of blood, either unsorted or a sorted T cell fraction (not recorded which). The receptor source for this set is a female donor with ankylosing spondylitis or in good health (not recorded which).

This clonotype has just a few counts. The chain recombines TRBV7-9 with TRBJ2-7; either TRBD1 or TRBD2 may fit D (5 bases each). Germline CDR1 and CDR2: SEHNR and FQNEAQ (reference sequence). V lost 4 bases and J 3 bases, leaving 10 bases between the germline ends. The CDR3 sequence is 13 residues long. The CDR3 sequence: CASSYGTIYEQYF. In DNA, the CDR3 is TGTGCCAGCAGCTACGGGACCATCTACGAGCAGTACTTC.

This clonotype was found many times. The chain has TRBV20-1 and TRBJ2-7; 7 nucleotides agree with TRBD2. Germline V CDR1 and CDR2: DFQATT, SNEGSKA (reference sequence). J was trimmed by 1 base and V by 5 bases; bases with no gene match: 2. This CDR3 has 12 residues. CDR3 residues: CSAASGSYEQYF. DNA for the CDR3: TGCAGTGCTGCTAGCGGTTCCTACGAGCAGTACTTC.

This sequence joins TRBV29-1 and TRBJ2-2, with D maybe TRBD1 (6 bases). The V gene's germline CDR1 is SQVTM and CDR2 ANQGSEA. V was pared by 0 bases and J by 1 base, with 12 bases between. The CDR3 has 16 residues. CDR3 in DNA: TGCAGCGTTGAAGAGGGGATAGGGGGGAACACCGGGGAGCTGTTTTTT. It yields the protein CSVEEGIGGNTGELFF.

This clonotype appeared a few times. The chain carries TRBV6-1 and TRBJ2-1; D is possibly TRBD1 or TRBD2 (5 bases each). The V gene's germline CDR1 is MNHNS and CDR2 SASEGT. With 5 bases removed from V and 9 bases from J, the gap between germline ends came to 17 bases. The CDR3 extends over 14 amino acids. The CDR3 DNA reads as TGTGCCAGCAGTCCGAGGGGCCCAAAGGGTGAGCAGTTCTTC. This sequence encodes CASSPRGPKGEQFF.

This clonotype came up a few times. The chain uses TRBV15 and TRBJ2-7; D is perhaps TRBD2 (5 bases). The germline V gene encodes CDR1 LNHNV and CDR2 YYDKDF (reference sequence). Trimming took 0 bases from V and 4 from J, leaving 7 bases between them. The CDR3 totals 13 residues. Here the CDR3 reads CATSRDPGYEQYF. CDR3 bases: TGTGCCACCAGCAGAGATCCGGGGTACGAGCAGTACTTC. The full variable domain, rest sourced from reference TRBV15 and TRBJ2-7, is DAMVIQNPRYQVTQFGKPVTLSCSQTLNHNVMYWYQQKSSQAPKLLFHYYDKDFNNEADTPDNFQSRRPNTSFCFLDIRSPGLGDTAMYLCATSRDPGYEQYFGPGTRLTVT.

Ten or more counts support this clonotype. V gene TRBV12-3 or TRBV12-4 combines with J gene TRBJ1-2; TRBD1 is a possible D gene (6 bases). Deletions cut 5 bases from V and 4 bases from J, with 14 bases between. The CDR3 sequence is 14 residues long. The CDR3 reads CASSPFGGAYGYTF. The CDR3 nucleotides are TGTGCCAGCAGTCCTTTTGGGGGGGCCTATGGCTACACCTTC.

A few counts support this clonotype. The rearrangement links TRBV28 to TRBJ1-1; no clear D gene. Germline V CDR1 and CDR2: MDHEN, SYDVKM. Deletions cut 7 bases from V and 1 base from J, with 16 bases between. This CDR3 region has 15 residues. The CDR3 DNA sequence: TGTGCCAGCACCACGCCTGGGCGGAGGAACACTGAAGCTTTCTTT. The encoded protein is CASTTPGRRNTEAFF.

The V gene is TRBV6-1, the J gene TRBJ2-1; possible D gene TRBD1, 6 bases. Between the trimmed V and J ends, which lost 6 bases and 6 bases, there was a span of 18 bases. Per germline, CDR1 MNHNS and CDR2 SASEGT. This CDR3 region has 15 residues. The CDR3 is CASSPQGVQVNEQFF. The CDR3 DNA sequence: TGTGCCAGCAGCCCACAGGGCGTTCAGGTCAATGAGCAGTTCTTC.

This clonotype was seen only a few times. The CDR3 spells CASTLRISGSNNEQFF. The CDR3 DNA follows: TGTGCCAGCACCCTAAGGATTAGCGGGAGTAATAATGAGCAGTTCTTC. The rearrangement links TRBV6-2 or TRBV6-3 to TRBJ2-1; TRBD2 agrees at 9 bases. Trimming at V came to 7 bases and at J to 7 bases, leaving 14 bases not matched to a gene. Germline V gene lookup returns CDR1 MNHEY and CDR2 SVGEGT. This CDR3 has 16 residues.

This sequence joins TRBV6-2 or TRBV6-3 and TRBJ2-7, with D perhaps TRBD2 (7 bases). V lost 7 bases and J lost 3, with 19 bases in between. The CDR3 is 15 amino acids. The germline gives CDR1 MNHEY, CDR2 SVGEGT. The CDR3 loop reads CASIPSGTFGYEQYF. In DNA, the CDR3 is TGTGCCAGCATCCCCAGCGGGACATTCGGCTACGAGCAGTACTTC.

This clonotype turned up a few times. J is TRBJ2-3 and V is TRBV25-1; 8 bases agree with TRBD1. The germline V gene has CDR1 MGHDK and CDR2 SYGVNS. V shed 4 bases and J 1 base; nucleotides not matched to a gene: 1. This CDR3 region has 14 residues. The CDR3 nucleotides are TGTGCCAGCAGTGCGGGACAGGGCACAGATACGCAGTATTTT. Translation gives CASSAGQGTDTQYF.

The V gene is TRBV5-3, the J gene TRBJ2-3; D may match TRBD1 or TRBD2 (6 bases each). TRBV5-3 is an ORF; its function is uncertain. The CDR3 runs to 22 residues. The V gene lost 4 bases and the J gene lost 0 bases, with 33 bases spanning the gap. This chain's CDR3 is CARSPPTISGSGEGVSTDTQYF. CDR3 sequence (DNA): TGTGCCAGAAGCCCCCCTACTATCAGCGGGTCCGGTGAGGGGGTTAGCACAGATACGCAGTATTTT.

This clonotype has a count of ten or more. The rearrangement links TRBV19 to TRBJ2-7; 13 nucleotides line up with TRBD2. V lost 3 bases and J lost 5; bases outside the gene matches: 4. CDR3 length: 15 residues. Germline loops: CDR1 LNHDA, CDR2 SQIVND (reference sequence). CDR3 protein: CASSMWTSGSDEQYF. The CDR3 DNA reads as TGTGCCAGTAGTATGTGGACTAGCGGGAGCGACGAGCAGTACTTC.

The chain combines TRBV6-2 or TRBV6-3 with TRBJ2-7; D unresolved. The CDR3 covers 12 residues. V was clipped by 8 bases and J by 3 bases, with 11 bases between them. From germline, CDR1 is MNHEY and CDR2 SVGEGT. The CDR3, as DNA: TGTGCCAGCCGCAGGCCCAACTACGAGCAGTACTTC. Its protein product is CASRRPNYEQYF.

V usage is TRBV20-1 and J usage is TRBJ2-1, with 8 nucleotides matching TRBD2. The V and J ends lost 6 bases and 4 bases, in that order; junction bases with no gene match: 20. In germline, CDR1 is DFQATT, CDR2 SNEGSKA (reference sequence). This CDR3 has 18 residues. CDR3 DNA sequence: TGCAGTGCCAGAAGGGCTAGCGGGTTATCGGGTGGTTACAATGAGCAGTTCTTC. This sequence encodes CSARRASGLSGGYNEQFF.

The V and J genes are TRBV12-3 or TRBV12-4 and TRBJ1-1; a weak D match, TRBD1 (6 bases). The V and J ends lost 3 bases and 8 bases respectively, with 13 bases between them. CDR3 size: 13 residues. The CDR3 is CASSLRTDSEAFF. For the CDR3, the DNA is TGTGCCAGCAGTTTGAGGACAGACAGCGAAGCTTTCTTT.

V usage is TRBV12-3 or TRBV12-4 and J usage is TRBJ1-1; D is unresolved. Trimming pared 6 bases from V and 4 bases from J, leaving 15 bases between. This CDR3 region has 14 residues. The chain's CDR3 is CASRPGRRSTEAFF. CDR3 bases: TGTGCCAGCAGGCCCGGGCGGCGGAGCACTGAAGCTTTCTTT.

This clonotype has just a few counts. The chain carries TRBV6-1 and TRBJ1-2; D gene unclear. The V gene lost 6 bases and the J gene lost 2 bases, with 10 bases spanning the gap. CDR1 MNHNS and CDR2 SASEGT come from the germline V gene. The CDR3 consists of 13 residues. The DNA of the CDR3 is TGTGCCAGCAGGGTGGGATCAAACTATGGCTACACCTTC. It encodes CASRVGSNYGYTF.

The chain couples TRBV11-2 to TRBJ2-5, with TRBD1 identical over 7 bases. The CDR3 contains 16 residues. Germline V CDR1 and CDR2: SGHAT, FQNNGV. V lost 0 bases, J lost 1 base, and 5 bases stayed unmatched. CDR3 amino acids: CASSLEGRGFQETQYF. The CDR3 region has the DNA TGTGCCAGCAGCTTAGAGGGCAGGGGGTTCCAAGAGACCCAGTACTTC.

In regard to this clonotype: One end of the junction is discordant with germline, which a read error may explain. The rearrangement uses TRBV9 and TRBJ2-1; 7 bases line up with TRBD2. This CDR3 has 14 amino acids. Germline V CDR1 and CDR2: SGDLS, YYNGEE. The CDR3 protein is CDSSGTGHHNEQFF. For the CDR3, the DNA is TGTGACAGCAGCGGGACCGGGCACCACAATGAGCAGTTCTTC.

The rearrangement joins TRBV9 to TRBJ2-4, with 9 bases matching TRBD2. Losses at the gene ends were 3 bases for V and 0 bases for J; bases not matched to a gene: 7. CDR3 length: 17 residues. Germline loops: CDR1 SGDLS, CDR2 YYNGEE. CDR3 sequence: CASSAEAGGVAKNIQYF. In DNA form, the CDR3 reads TGTGCCAGCAGCGCCGAGGCGGGGGGGGTAGCCAAAAACATTCAGTACTTC.